The 20 T cell receptor beta chains presented below share a single source sample, sequenced in a study of T-cell memory formation after mild COVID-19. TCRdb analysed the 5' RACE reads with MiXCR anew, one entry per CDR3 protein. The sample lists about 250,000 distinct CDR3 sequences, around 17% occurring once. The sample comprised PBMCs or a T cell subset sorted from them (not recorded which). These receptor sequences come from a man aged 18 to 29 who had mild COVID-19 (a few samples of this study predate the infection). Cell type and time point are not known.

This clonotype has a handful of counts. V is TRBV7-2 and J is TRBJ2-2, with 8 bases that match TRBD2. The CDR3 loop spans 17 amino acids. J gave up 0 bases and V 6 bases, and 9 bases lay outside the gene matches. CDR1 is SGHTA and CDR2 is FQGNSA in the germline V gene. Here the CDR3 reads CASSWEAGGANTGELFF. In nucleotides, the CDR3 is TGTGCCAGCAGTTGGGAGGCGGGGGGAGCGAACACCGGGGAGCTGTTTTTT. The full variable domain, completed using reference TRBV7-2 and TRBJ2-2, is GAGVSQSPSNKVTEKGKDVELRCDPISGHTALYWYRQSLGQGLEFLIYFQGNSAPDKSGLPSDRFSAERTGGSVSTLTIQRTQQEDSAVYLCASSWEAGGANTGELFFGEGSRLTVL.

This clonotype appeared a few times. The gene calls are TRBV5-1 and TRBJ2-1; D is perhaps TRBD1 or TRBD2 (6 bases each). Per germline, CDR1 SGHRS and CDR2 YFSETQ. There are 16 residues in the CDR3. Trimming took off 0 bases at V and 5 bases at J, with 15 bases between the two ends. The CDR3 DNA follows: TGCGCCAGCAGCTTGGCCCATGGGGGGCCTGACAATGAGCAGTTCTTC. Its translation: CASSLAHGGPDNEQFF.

As for this clonotype: This may be a read error: a much more frequent sequence differs by one nucleotide. The chain recombines TRBV12-3 or TRBV12-4 with TRBJ1-1; D is unclear. The CDR3 extends over 11 amino acids. Trimming left V 5 bases short and J 1 base short, with 2 bases between. CDR3 coding DNA: TGTGCCAGCAGTGCGAACACTGAAGCTTTCTTT. Translated: CASSANTEAFF.

This clonotype has only a few counts. The rearrangement links TRBV5-5 to TRBJ1-5; the D gene is possibly TRBD1 (5 bases). The germline V and J ends were trimmed by 2 bases and 1 base, with 10 bases remaining between them. CDR3 length equals 15 residues. CDR1 and CDR2 (germline): SGHKS, YYEKEE (reference sequence). Here the CDR3 reads CASSFGRGSNQPQHF. The CDR3 DNA is TGTGCCAGCAGCTTCGGGAGGGGCAGCAATCAGCCCCAGCATTTT.

This clonotype was observed a few times. The chain recombines TRBV4-2 with TRBJ1-2, with D hard to call. This CDR3 spans 13 amino acids. The germline V gene encodes CDR1 LGHNA and CDR2 YNFKEQ. Trimming pared 1 base from V and 4 bases from J, leaving 7 bases between. DNA for the CDR3: TGTGCCAGCAGCCAAGGACTGAGCTATGGCTACACCTTC. Its protein is CASSQGLSYGYTF.

The V gene is TRBV12-3 or TRBV12-4, the J gene TRBJ1-2, with D perhaps matching TRBD1 (5 bases). V was shortened by 5 bases and J by 11 bases, with 15 bases between the two germline ends. CDR3 length equals 12 residues. The CDR3 sequence is CASSGEDGGYTF. Here the CDR3 DNA reads TGTGCCAGCAGTGGAGAGGATGGGGGGTACACCTTC.

In this sample, this clonotype turned up a few times. The chain joins TRBV7-2 to TRBJ2-1; perhaps TRBD2 as D (5 bases). The V end was cut by 0 bases, the J end by 10 bases, with 13 bases between. The CDR3 contains 14 residues. Germline V gives CDR1 SGHTA, CDR2 FQGNSA. The CDR3 loop reads CASSLAGPGSEQFF. CDR3 sequence (DNA): TGTGCCAGCAGCTTAGCAGGACCGGGGTCCGAGCAGTTCTTC.

This clonotype has more than one count but fewer than ten. The chain couples TRBV6-5 to TRBJ2-1; 11 nucleotides line up with TRBD1. Germline CDR1 reads MNHEY; CDR2 reads SVGAGI. V gave up 0 bases and J gave up 6 bases; unmatched junction bases: 1. This CDR3 has 15 amino acids. CDR3 DNA sequence: TGTGCCAGCAGTTACTCGGACAGGGGGCCCAATGAGCAGTTCTTC. As protein: CASSYSDRGPNEQFF.

In this sample, this clonotype turned up a few times. The chain recombines TRBV7-3 with TRBJ1-4; D is ambiguous. There are 13 residues in the CDR3. Trimming pared 3 bases from V and 5 bases from J, leaving 7 bases between. CDR1 SGHTA and CDR2 FQGTGA come from the germline V gene. The chain's CDR3 is CASSLRQNEKLFF. DNA of the CDR3: TGTGCCAGCAGCTTGCGGCAGAATGAAAAACTGTTTTTT. Variable domain in full (rest from reference TRBV7-3 and TRBJ1-4): GAGVSQTPSNKVTEKGKYVELRCDPISGHTALYWYRQSLGQGPEFLIYFQGTGAADDSGLPNDRFFAVRPEGSVSTLKIQRTERGDSAVYLCASSLRQNEKLFFGSGTQLSVL.

The chain couples TRBV24-1 to TRBJ2-2, with D uncertain. From germline, CDR1 is KGHDR and CDR2 SFDVKD. The CDR3 is made up of 13 amino acids. With 1 base removed from V and 7 bases from J, the gap between germline ends came to 6 bases. The CDR3 is CATSDFYGGELFF. Here the CDR3 DNA reads TGTGCCACCAGTGATTTCTATGGCGGGGAGCTGTTTTTT.

CDR3 sequence: CASSLAGGSSGANVLTF. The CDR3 DNA reads as TGCGCCAGCAGCTTGGCCGGGGGCAGCTCTGGGGCCAACGTCCTGACTTTC. The gene calls are TRBV5-1 and TRBJ2-6; D tentatively reads TRBD1 or TRBD2 (6 bases each). The CDR3 has 17 amino acids. V was trimmed by 0 bases and J by 0 bases, leaving 10 bases between them. Germline V lookup: CDR1 SGHRS, CDR2 YFSETQ.

This clonotype was observed a handful of times. The J gene is TRBJ2-7, the V gene TRBV21-1; TRBD1, the table's D call, was not compared with the DNA. TRBV21-1 has pseudogene status. This CDR3 is 14 amino acids long. CDR3 bases: TGTGCCAGCAGCAAAAGGGACAGCTCCTACGAGCAGTACGTC. Encoded protein: CASSKRDSSYEQYV.

This chain uses TRBV6-2 or TRBV6-3 with TRBJ2-3, with D hard to call. Germline assignment: CDR1 MNHEY and CDR2 SVGEGT. This CDR3 spans 16 amino acids. Trimming removed 5 bases from V and 5 bases from J, with 20 bases in between. The CDR3 loop is CASSPSRSRSLDTQYF. For the CDR3, the DNA is TGTGCCAGCAGTCCCTCTCGGTCCCGATCCCTAGATACGCAGTATTTT.

This clonotype was recorded a few times. V gene TRBV6-5 combines with J gene TRBJ2-3; 8 bases map to TRBD1. J was trimmed by 2 bases and V by 6 bases; bases with no gene match: 10. The V gene's germline CDR1 is MNHEY and CDR2 SVGAGI. There are 16 residues in the CDR3. The CDR3 loop is CASSPLDRGFTDTQYF. The CDR3 DNA sequence: TGTGCCAGCAGCCCTCTTGACAGGGGCTTCACAGATACGCAGTATTTT.

V usage is TRBV7-9 and J usage is TRBJ1-6; 10 bases align to TRBD1. Germline-derived CDR1 and CDR2 are SEHNR and FQNEAQ (reference sequence). With 5 bases clipped from V and 7 bases from J, the junction kept 8 bases outside the gene matches. CDR3 length: 16 amino acids. The DNA for the CDR3 is TGTGCCAGCAGCGCCCGGGACAGGGGTTTGAATTCACCCCTCCACTTT. Translation gives CASSARDRGLNSPLHF. The full variable domain, in which reference TRBV7-9 and TRBJ1-6 provide the parts outside the CDR3, is DTGVSQNPRHKITKRGQNVTFRCDPISEHNRLYWYRQTLGQGPEFLTYFQNEAQLEKSRLLSDRFSAERPKGSFSTLEIQRTEQGDSAMYLCASSARDRGLNSPLHFGNGTRLTVT.

The chain carries TRBV7-6 and TRBJ2-1; D not resolved. The CDR3 has 16 residues. The V end lost 1 base, the J end lost 3 bases, and 13 bases lay between the germline ends. From germline, CDR1 is SGHVS and CDR2 FNYEAQ. CDR3: CASSLGVGSYYNEQFF. In DNA form, the CDR3 reads TGTGCCAGCAGCTTAGGAGTAGGGTCCTACTACAATGAGCAGTTCTTC.

This clonotype was seen more than once but under ten times. The rearrangement uses TRBV6-5 and TRBJ1-2, with 8 bases fitting TRBD1. J gave up 2 bases and V 4 bases, and 6 bases lay outside the gene matches. Germline CDR1 reads MNHEY; CDR2 reads SVGAGI. The CDR3 contains 15 residues. CDR3 in DNA: TGTGCCAGCAGTTCCGGGACAGGCGTAAACTATGGCTACACCTTC. It codes for CASSSGTGVNYGYTF.

This clonotype has just a few counts. The chain is built from TRBV5-4 and TRBJ1-1, with D perhaps TRBD1 (5 bases). The V gene lost 4 bases and the J gene lost 3 bases, with 13 bases spanning the gap. The length of the CDR3 is 14 residues. CDR1 is SGHNT and CDR2 is YYREEE in the germline V gene (reference sequence). The CDR3 sequence is CASSPWGRHTEAFF. CDR3 nucleotides: TGTGCCAGCAGCCCCTGGGGGAGACACACTGAAGCTTTCTTT.

In its sample, this clonotype was seen a few times. The chain uses TRBV11-2 and TRBJ1-4, with 11 positions matching TRBD1. From germline, CDR1 is SGHAT and CDR2 FQNNGV. The CDR3 length is 15 residues. The V and J ends lost 3 bases and 8 bases, in that order; junction bases with no gene match: 5. The CDR3 sequence: CASSFRDRGNEKLFF. The DNA for the CDR3 is TGTGCCAGCAGCTTCCGGGACAGGGGGAACGAAAAACTGTTTTTT.

This clonotype was seen a handful of times. The rearrangement links TRBV12-3 or TRBV12-4 to TRBJ2-5; TRBD1 agrees at 8 bases. J was trimmed by 5 bases and V by 5 bases; bases with no gene match: 4. The CDR3 extends over 13 amino acids. The CDR3, as DNA: TGTGCCAGCAGTGACAGGGGCCACGAGACCCAGTACTTC. This gives the protein CASSDRGHETQYF.